This TCR beta chain comes out of a study of technical replicates of blood from a handful of donors. This CDR3 is 15 amino acids long. The ends lost 7 bases at V and 12 bases at J; junction bases unmatched: 16. Germline V gene sequence: CDR1 SGHTA, CDR2 FQGTGA. Using immunoSEQ multiplex PCR, the repertoire was profiled, and TCRdb retains in-frame clones only, with some absent. The sample has roughly 60,000 clones, 86% seen once; the top ten hold approximately 5%. Material for sequencing was PBMCs. The chain uses TRBV7-3 and TRBJ2-1; the match to TRBD2 covers 9 bases. The clonotype was recovered from a human donor in good health. Some clones in this sample may be carry-over from other donors' samples. In DNA form, the CDR3 reads TGTGCCAGCACCCCCCGGGTTAGCGGGAGTATTCGGCAGTTCTTC. It yields the protein CASTPRVSGSIRQFF.